This T cell receptor beta chain was captured by sequencing in a study of blood T cell repertoires in COVID-19. Study details: Spain, Italy and the United States supplied samples that represented acute and convalescent COVID-19. T cells, B-cell-depleted T cells, or PBMCs provided the cDNA or gDNA that served as material.

The CDR3 has 15 residues. CDR1 is SGHTA, CDR2 FQGNSA, per germline. Trimming removed 5 bases from V and 9 bases from J, with 20 bases in between. Authors' analysis steps: Using reference gene primer amplification, nucleated cell counts were estimated. The assay was immunoSEQ multiplex PCR, and TCRdb's table has in-frame clones only and misses some. Clone size and the V and J calls come from that table; the DNA yielded D and trimming. The sample consists of about 150,000 clones, approximately 86% of them appearing once. Enrollment of patients from Seattle took place during active infection, with longitudinal follow-up.

The V gene is TRBV7-2, the J gene TRBJ1-5; D may be TRBD1 (6 bases). The TCR was taken from a woman older than 75 with COVID-19, enrolled during active disease. Sequenced: peripheral blood. CDR3 coding DNA: TGTGCCAGCAGCCAAACCCGGGACACCTATCGGCCCCAGCATTTT. The encoded protein is CASSQTRDTYRPQHF.